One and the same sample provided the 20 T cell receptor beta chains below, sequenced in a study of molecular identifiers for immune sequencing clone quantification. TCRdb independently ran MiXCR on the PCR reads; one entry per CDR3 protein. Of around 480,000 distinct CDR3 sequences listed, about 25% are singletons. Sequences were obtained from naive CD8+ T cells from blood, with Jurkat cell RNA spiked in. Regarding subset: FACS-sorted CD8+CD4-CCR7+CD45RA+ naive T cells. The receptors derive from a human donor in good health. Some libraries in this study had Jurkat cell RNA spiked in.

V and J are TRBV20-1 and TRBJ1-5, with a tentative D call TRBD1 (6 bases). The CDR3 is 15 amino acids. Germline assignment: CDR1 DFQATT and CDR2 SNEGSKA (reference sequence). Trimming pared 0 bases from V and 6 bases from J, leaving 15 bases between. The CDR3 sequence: CSARDRTARGQPQHF. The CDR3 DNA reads TGCAGTGCTAGAGATAGGACAGCGAGGGGTCAGCCCCAGCATTTT.

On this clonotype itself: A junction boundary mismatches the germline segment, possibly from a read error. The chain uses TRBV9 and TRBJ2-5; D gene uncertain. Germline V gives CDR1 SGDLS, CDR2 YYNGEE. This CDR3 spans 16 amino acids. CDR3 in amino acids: CTSSVGTVSIGETQYF. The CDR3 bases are TGTACCAGCAGCGTTGGTACGGTCTCCATCGGGGAGACCCAGTACTTC.

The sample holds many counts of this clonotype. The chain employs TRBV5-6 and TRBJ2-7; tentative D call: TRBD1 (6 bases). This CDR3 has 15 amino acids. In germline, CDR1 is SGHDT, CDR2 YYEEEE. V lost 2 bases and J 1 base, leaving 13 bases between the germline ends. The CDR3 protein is CASSLSGTHSYEQYF. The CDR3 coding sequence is TGTGCCAGCAGCTTATCCGGGACACATTCCTACGAGCAGTACTTC.

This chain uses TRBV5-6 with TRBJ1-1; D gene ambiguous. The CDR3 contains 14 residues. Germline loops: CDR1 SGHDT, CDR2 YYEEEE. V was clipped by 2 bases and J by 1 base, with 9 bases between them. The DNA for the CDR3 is TGTGCCAGCAGCTTTATGTGGGCGAACACTGAAGCTTTCTTT. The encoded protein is CASSFMWANTEAFF. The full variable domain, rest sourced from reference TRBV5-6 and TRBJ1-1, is DAGVTQSPTHLIKTRGQQVTLRCSPKSGHDTVSWYQQALGQGPQFIFQYYEEEERQRGNFPDRFSGHQFPNYSSELNVNALLLGDSALYLCASSFMWANTEAFFGQGTRLTVV.

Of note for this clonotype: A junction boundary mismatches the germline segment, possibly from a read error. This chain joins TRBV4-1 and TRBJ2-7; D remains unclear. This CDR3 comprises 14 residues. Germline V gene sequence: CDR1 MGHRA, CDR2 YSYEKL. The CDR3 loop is CASRQVRAAYEQYF. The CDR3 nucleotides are TGCGCCAGCCGCCAAGTTCGGGCAGCCTACGAGCAGTACTTC.

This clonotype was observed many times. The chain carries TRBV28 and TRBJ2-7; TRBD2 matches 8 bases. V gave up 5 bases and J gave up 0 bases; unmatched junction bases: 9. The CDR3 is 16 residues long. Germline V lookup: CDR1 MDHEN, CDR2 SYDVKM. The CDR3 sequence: CASSALGSGSSYEQYF. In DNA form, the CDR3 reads TGTGCCAGCAGTGCCCTAGGAAGCGGGAGCTCCTACGAGCAGTACTTC. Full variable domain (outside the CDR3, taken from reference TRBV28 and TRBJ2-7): DVKVTQSSRYLVKRTGEKVFLECVQDMDHENMFWYRQDPGLGLRLIYFSYDVKMKEKGDIPEGYSVSREKKERFSLILESASTNQTSMYLCASSALGSGSSYEQYFGPGTRLTVT.

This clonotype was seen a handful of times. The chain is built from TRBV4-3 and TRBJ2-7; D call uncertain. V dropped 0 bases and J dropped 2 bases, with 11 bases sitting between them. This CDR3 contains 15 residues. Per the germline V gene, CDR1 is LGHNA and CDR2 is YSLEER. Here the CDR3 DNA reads TGCGCCAGCAGCCAAGATCCCCTTGGCGCCTACGAGCAGTACTTC. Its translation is CASSQDPLGAYEQYF.

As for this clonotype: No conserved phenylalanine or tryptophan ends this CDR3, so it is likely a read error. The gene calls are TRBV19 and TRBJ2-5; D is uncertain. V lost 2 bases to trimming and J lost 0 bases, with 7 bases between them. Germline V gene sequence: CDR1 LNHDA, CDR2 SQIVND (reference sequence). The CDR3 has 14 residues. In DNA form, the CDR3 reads TGTGCCAGTAGTATACCCGAGAACCAAGAGACCCAGTACTCC. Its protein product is CASSIPENQETQYS.

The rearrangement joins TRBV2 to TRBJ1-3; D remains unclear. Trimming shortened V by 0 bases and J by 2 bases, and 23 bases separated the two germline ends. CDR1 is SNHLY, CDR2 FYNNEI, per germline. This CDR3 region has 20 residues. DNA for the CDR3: TGTGCCAGCAGTGAAGCGCCGGTTGCTACAACGATTACCGCTGGAAACACCATATATTTT. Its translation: CASSEAPVATTITAGNTIYF.

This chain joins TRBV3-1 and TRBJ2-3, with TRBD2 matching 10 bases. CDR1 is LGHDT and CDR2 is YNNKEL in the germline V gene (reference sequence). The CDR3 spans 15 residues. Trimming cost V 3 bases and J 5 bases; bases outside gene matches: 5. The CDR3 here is CASSQKRGGQDTQYF. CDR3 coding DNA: TGTGCCAGCAGCCAGAAGCGGGGGGGCCAAGATACGCAGTATTTT.

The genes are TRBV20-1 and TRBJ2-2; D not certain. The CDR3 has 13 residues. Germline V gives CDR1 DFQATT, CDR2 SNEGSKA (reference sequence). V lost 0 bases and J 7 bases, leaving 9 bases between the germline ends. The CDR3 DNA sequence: TGCAGTGCTAGAGATCAACCAGGCGGGGAGCTGTTTTTT. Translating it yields CSARDQPGGELFF.

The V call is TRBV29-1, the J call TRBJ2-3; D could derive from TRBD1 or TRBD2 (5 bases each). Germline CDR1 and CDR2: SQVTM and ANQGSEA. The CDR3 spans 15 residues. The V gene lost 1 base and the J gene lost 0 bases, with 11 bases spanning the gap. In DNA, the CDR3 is TGCAGCGTTGAAGGGGGGATATCTAGCACAGATACGCAGTATTTT. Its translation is CSVEGGISSTDTQYF.

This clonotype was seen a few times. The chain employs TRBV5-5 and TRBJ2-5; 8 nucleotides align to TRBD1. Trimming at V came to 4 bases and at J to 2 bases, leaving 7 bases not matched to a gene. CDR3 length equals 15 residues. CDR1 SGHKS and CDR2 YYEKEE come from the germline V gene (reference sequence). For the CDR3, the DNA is TGTGCCAGCAGCCTTGGACAGGGCTGGCAAGAGACCCAGTACTTC. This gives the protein CASSLGQGWQETQYF.

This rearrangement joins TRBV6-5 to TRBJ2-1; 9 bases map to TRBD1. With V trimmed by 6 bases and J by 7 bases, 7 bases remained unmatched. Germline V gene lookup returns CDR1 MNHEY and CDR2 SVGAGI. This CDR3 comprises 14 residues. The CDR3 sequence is CASSRDRAPNEQFF. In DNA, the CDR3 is TGTGCCAGCAGCCGGGACAGGGCGCCTAATGAGCAGTTCTTC.

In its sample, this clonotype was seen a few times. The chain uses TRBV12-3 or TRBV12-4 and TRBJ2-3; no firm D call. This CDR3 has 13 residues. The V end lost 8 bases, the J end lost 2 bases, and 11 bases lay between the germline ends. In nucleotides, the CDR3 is TGTGCCAGCGGTAGGGCAGACACAGATACGCAGTATTTT. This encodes CASGRADTDTQYF.

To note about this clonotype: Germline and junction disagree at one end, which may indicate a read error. CDR3 in DNA: TGTGCCCGCAGCCACCCCCAGGGCGCTGGAAACACCATATATTTT. This translates into CARSHPQGAGNTIYF. This sequence joins TRBV7-9 and TRBJ1-3, with TRBD1 as a possible D gene (5 bases). The CDR3 covers 15 residues. CDR1 and CDR2 (germline): SEHNR, FQNEAQ (reference sequence).

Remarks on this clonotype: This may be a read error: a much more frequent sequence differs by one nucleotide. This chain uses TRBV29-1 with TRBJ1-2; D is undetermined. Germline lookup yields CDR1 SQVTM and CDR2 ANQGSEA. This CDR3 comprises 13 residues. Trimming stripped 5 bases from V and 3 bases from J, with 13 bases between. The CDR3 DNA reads TGCAGCGTTAAATCCACGCGTTACTATGGCTACACCTTC. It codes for CSVKSTRYYGYTF.

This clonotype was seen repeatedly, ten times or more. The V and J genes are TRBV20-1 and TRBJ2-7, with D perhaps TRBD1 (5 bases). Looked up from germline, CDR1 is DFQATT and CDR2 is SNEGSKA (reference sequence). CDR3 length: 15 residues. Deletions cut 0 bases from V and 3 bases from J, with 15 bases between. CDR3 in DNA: TGCAGTGCTAGAGATATGGGGCTCGGCGGCTACGAGCAGTACTTC. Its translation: CSARDMGLGGYEQYF.

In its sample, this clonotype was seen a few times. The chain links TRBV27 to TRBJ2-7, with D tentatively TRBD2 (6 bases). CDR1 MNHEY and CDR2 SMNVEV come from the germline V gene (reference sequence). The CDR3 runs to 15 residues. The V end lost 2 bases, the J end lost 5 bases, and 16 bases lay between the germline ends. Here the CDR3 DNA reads TGTGCCAGCAGTTTAATTCCGACTAGTCTCGACGAGCAGTACTTC. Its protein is CASSLIPTSLDEQYF.

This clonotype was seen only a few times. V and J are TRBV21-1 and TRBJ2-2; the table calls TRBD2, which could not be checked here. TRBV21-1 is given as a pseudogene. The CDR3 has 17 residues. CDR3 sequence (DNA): TGTGCCAGCAGCCCCTTCCGACAGCGCGCGAACACCGGGGAGCTGTTTTTT. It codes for CASSPFRQRANTGELFF.